The 10 T cell receptor beta chains below all came from one sample that was sequenced in a study of cytomegalovirus exposure and HLA in healthy donors. The study ran its PCR with 60 Vbeta and 13 Jbeta primers. Sequenced by immunoSEQ multiplex PCR; TCRdb stores in-frame clones only, minus some. Of approximately 100,000 clones in the sample, 85% were seen once. Sequencing was done on a sample of PBMCs. These receptors were obtained from a man aged 40-50 years in good health and CMV-seropositive.

The CDR3 spells CASSVGATPYEQYF. As DNA, the CDR3 is TGTGCCAGCAGCGTAGGGGCCACTCCATACGAGCAGTACTTC. The chain has TRBV9 and TRBJ2-7; D gene unclear. The CDR3 extends over 14 amino acids. Germline V gene data show CDR1 as SGDLS and CDR2 as YYNGEE. With 0 bases removed from V and 4 bases from J, the gap between germline ends came to 11 bases.

This rearrangement joins TRBV9 to TRBJ2-2; 15 bases agree with TRBD2. From germline, CDR1 is SGDLS and CDR2 YYNGEE. This CDR3 has 18 amino acids. V dropped 4 bases and J dropped 3; count of bases not matched to a gene: 7. For the CDR3, the DNA is TGTGCCAGCAGCCCGGGACTAGCGGGAGGTAGTTACACCGGGGAGCTGTTTTTT. Amino acids: CASSPGLAGGSYTGELFF.

V gene TRBV5-1 combines with J gene TRBJ1-6; 7 bases agree with TRBD1. Per the germline V gene, CDR1 is SGHRS and CDR2 is YFSETQ. The trim removed 4 bases at V and 3 bases at J, leaving 7 bases unmatched. The CDR3 totals 16 residues. The CDR3 sequence is CASSTAGGDYNSPLHF. In DNA, the CDR3 is TGCGCCAGCAGCACCGCAGGGGGTGACTATAATTCACCCCTCCACTTT. Full variable domain (remainder filled in from reference TRBV5-1 and TRBJ1-6): KAGVTQTPRYLIKTRGQQVTLSCSPISGHRSVSWYQQTPGQGLQFLFEYFSETQRNKGNFPGRFSGRQFSNSRSEMNVSTLELGDSALYLCASSTAGGDYNSPLHFGNGTRLTVT.

This chain uses TRBV7-2 with TRBJ1-2; TRBD1 matches at 9 bases. The CDR3 contains 15 residues. Germline trimming cut 1 base from V and 8 bases from J; bases unmatched to any gene: 8. Germline values: CDR1 SGHTA, CDR2 FQGNSA. This chain's CDR3 is CASSLGGQGYRGYTF. The CDR3 DNA reads as TGTGCCAGCAGCTTAGGGGGACAGGGTTATCGGGGCTACACCTTC.

This clone came up a few times. The chain combines TRBV11-3 with TRBJ2-7; 11 bases fit TRBD1. Germline V gives CDR1 SGHNT, CDR2 YENEEA. This CDR3 has 15 amino acids. J was trimmed by 2 bases and V by 5 bases; bases with no gene match: 5. DNA for the CDR3: TGTGCCAGCAGCGCGGACAGGGGGCGACCCTACGAGCAGTACTTC. Translated, it gives CASSADRGRPYEQYF. The whole variable domain, filled in from reference TRBV11-3 and TRBJ2-7, reads EAGVVQSPRYKIIEKKQPVAFWCNPISGHNTLYWYLQNLGQGPELLIRYENEEAVDDSQLPKDRFSAERLKGVDSTLKIQPAELGDSAVYLCASSADRGRPYEQYFGPGTRLTVT.

This clone was observed a handful of times. The CDR3 is CASSLTGQGTEAFF. The CDR3 region has the DNA TGTGCCAGCAGCTTAACCGGACAGGGGACTGAAGCTTTCTTT. The gene calls are TRBV7-3 and TRBJ1-1; 9 bases line up with TRBD1. After removal of 0 bases from V and 5 bases from J, the junction contained 1 base not matched to a gene. The CDR3 consists of 14 residues. CDR1 is SGHTA and CDR2 is FQGTGA in the germline V gene. Full variable domain (rest looked up from reference TRBV7-3 and TRBJ1-1): GAGVSQTPSNKVTEKGKYVELRCDPISGHTALYWYRQSLGQGPEFLIYFQGTGAADDSGLPNDRFFAVRPEGSVSTLKIQRTERGDSAVYLCASSLTGQGTEAFFGQGTRLTVV.

This chain connects TRBV30 to TRBJ2-3; 7 positions match TRBD2. The CDR3 is 15 amino acids. With 2 bases clipped from V and 3 bases from J, the junction kept 8 bases outside the gene matches. CDR1 GTSNPN and CDR2 SVGIG come from the germline V gene (reference sequence). CDR3 coding DNA: TGTGCCTGGAGTTTTTTAGCGGGCAAGACAGATACGCAGTATTTT. It specifies CAWSFLAGKTDTQYF.

This chain uses TRBV5-1 with TRBJ1-2; weak D call: TRBD1 (5 bases). V lost 0 bases and J 6 bases, leaving 15 bases between the germline ends. This CDR3 is built from 15 residues. The germline CDR1 and CDR2 sequences are SGHRS and YFSETQ. The CDR3 sequence is CASSLDLGGEDGYTF. For the CDR3, the DNA is TGCGCCAGCAGCTTGGATTTAGGAGGGGAGGATGGCTACACCTTC.

The chain carries TRBV6-5 and TRBJ2-3; 10 positions match TRBD1. This CDR3 region has 14 residues. V lost 6 bases and J lost 1; bases outside the gene matches: 1. Germline CDR1 is MNHEY and CDR2 is SVGAGI. For the CDR3, the DNA is TGTGCCAGCAGGGACAGGGGGGGCACAGATACGCAGTATTTT. Translated: CASRDRGGTDTQYF.

The chain uses TRBV19 and TRBJ2-5; 16 nucleotides align to TRBD2. Germline V lookup: CDR1 LNHDA, CDR2 SQIVND (reference sequence). This CDR3 has 15 residues. V shed 5 bases, J shed 3 bases, and the junction held 0 bases outside the gene matches. CDR3 coding DNA: TGTGCCAGTAGTGGGACTAGCGGGGGGGAAGAGACCCAGTACTTC. It specifies CASSGTSGGEETQYF. The full variable domain, its missing parts supplied by reference TRBV19 and TRBJ2-5, is DGGITQSPKYLFRKEGQNVTLSCEQNLNHDAMYWYRQDPGQGLRLIYYSQIVNDFQKGDIAEGYSVSREKKESFPLTVTSAQKNPTAFYLCASSGTSGGEETQYFGPGTRLLVL.